This T cell receptor beta chain was recovered during a study of OX40 agonist ivuxolimab in advanced cancers. The CDR3 has 14 residues. The germline CDR1 and CDR2 sequences are SGDLS and YYNGEE. Generated by immunoSEQ multiplex PCR, the TCRdb table keeps only in-frame clones and is missing some. This table has nearly 50,000 clones, roughly 81% appearing once. To note about this clone: The junction and the germline gene differ at one end; a read error may be behind it.

The chain uses TRBV9 and TRBJ1-1; D possibly corresponds to TRBD1 (5 bases). This specimen was CD4+ or CD8+ T cells sorted from blood, taken in a trial of the OX40 agonist ivuxolimab. This receptor was obtained from an adult with an advanced solid tumor such as melanoma, head and neck, liver or kidney cancer. CDR3 amino acids: CASSQFPGYTEAFF. CDR3 DNA: TGCGCCAGCAGCCAGTTCCCAGGGTACACTGAAGCTTTCTTT.